The rows below give T cell receptor beta chains drawn from one sample of a study of blood T cell repertoires in COVID-19. The protocol was immunoSEQ multiplex PCR, while the TCRdb copy is restricted to in-frame clones and leaves out a portion. The profile shows some 250,000 clones, more than 70% of them singletons. Sequenced: peripheral blood. These receptors were obtained from a woman aged 40-49 years who had recovered from COVID-19. The CDR3 runs from the conserved cysteine through the conserved F or W. Each record gives: V gene, J gene, D gene, clone size, CDR3 DNA, CDR3 protein. The D gene is left open where the match is weak. Clone size is shown for a subset of rows, as once, few, many or a class of expanded clone.

>TRBV9|TRBJ2-2|TRBD1|once
TGTGCCAGCAGCCCTTGGACAGGGGGGACCGGGGAGCTGTTTTTT
CASSPWTGGTGELFF
>TRBV7-2|TRBJ1-4|TRBD1|.
TGTGCCAGCAGCGGACAGGGGAGTGGAAATGAAAAACTGTTTTTT
CASSGQGSGNEKLFF
>TRBV11-2|TRBJ2-1|TRBD2|.
TGTGCCAGCAGCTTAGACCGGAGCGGGAGGGGCCTGGGGCAGTTCTTC
CASSLDRSGRGLGQFF
>TRBV12-3/TRBV12-4|TRBJ1-2|.|once
TGTGCCAGCAGCCACACCCCGTCCTATGGCTACACCTTC
CASSHTPSYGYTF
>TRBV6-5|TRBJ2-5|TRBD2|.
TGTGCCAGCAGCCGGGGACTAGCGGACCCAAAGGCGCAGTACTTC
CASSRGLADPKAQYF
>TRBV5-6|TRBJ2-1|.|.
TGTGCCAGCAGCTTGACAGCGGCCAACAATGAGCAGTTCTTC
CASSLTAANNEQFF
>TRBV11-2|TRBJ2-1|TRBD2|.
TGTGCCAGCAGCCTGGGGACTAGCCGTTACAATGAGCAGTTCTTC
CASSLGTSRYNEQFF
>TRBV7-3|TRBJ2-6|TRBD1|.
TGTGCCAGCAGCTTAAGGCGGACAGGGGGCGCTGGGGCCAACGTCCTGACTTTC
CASSLRRTGGAGANVLTF
>TRBV10-3|TRBJ2-1|TRBD1|.
TGTGCCACCCGACAGGGTAGGGACAATGAGCAGTTCTTC
CATRQGRDNEQFF
>TRBV7-9|TRBJ1-1|.|.
TGTGCCAGCAGCTTAGGTTTCCAGGGTGGGGCTTTCTTT
CASSLGFQGGAFF
>TRBV5-8|TRBJ1-2|.|.
TGTGCCAGCAGCCCGAGGGGGGGCCCGGTGGACTATGGCTACACCTTC
CASSPRGGPVDYGYTF
>TRBV19|TRBJ2-7|TRBD2|once
TGTGCCAGTAGGAGGACTAGCGGGAGTGACTACGAGCAGTACTTC
CASRRTSGSDYEQYF
>TRBV3-1/TRBV3-2|TRBJ1-2|.|.
TGTGCCAGCAGCCCCCTGGCCAGGGCGCCCCGGGGCTACACCTTC
CASSPLARAPRGYTF
>TRBV7-6|TRBJ2-2|.|.
TGTGCCAGCAGCCCGGGGGGCCCACTTAATTGGGGGGAGCTGTTTTTT
CASSPGGPLNWGELFF
>TRBV6-1|TRBJ2-2|.|.
TGTGCCAGCAGTGGGGGGCGGCGAACGAACACCGGGGAGCTGTTTTTT
CASSGGRRTNTGELFF
>TRBV12-3/TRBV12-4|TRBJ2-5|.|.
TGTGCCAGCAGTTCCGGGGAGACCCAGTACTTC
CASSSGETQYF
>TRBV7-2|TRBJ2-2|TRBD2|.
TGTGCCAGCAGCTTAGTTTCCAGCGGGAGCGTTAACGGGGAGCTGTTTTTT
CASSLVSSGSVNGELFF
>TRBV29-1|TRBJ2-7|TRBD2|.
TGCAGCGTTGGGAAGCGGGGAGGTCCATACGAGCAGTACTTC
CSVGKRGGPYEQYF
>TRBV2|TRBJ2-2|TRBD1|.
TGTGCCAGCAGAGCCAGGACAGGGGGAAAATCCGGGGAGCTGTTTTTT
CASRARTGGKSGELFF
>TRBV9|TRBJ2-1|TRBD2|.
TGTGCCAGCAGCGCGGGACTAGCGGGAGGGCCCTCCGGGGACAATGAGCAGTTCTTC
CASSAGLAGGPSGDNEQFF
>TRBV9|TRBJ1-1|.|.
TGTGCCAGCAATCTAGTCGGCACTGAAGCTTTCTTT
CASNLVGTEAFF
>TRBV27|TRBJ1-6|TRBD1|.
TGTGCCAGCAGCCCCGGGACAGCCCCTAATTCACCCCTCCACTTT
CASSPGTAPNSPLHF
>TRBV24-1|TRBJ2-3|TRBD2|once
TGTGCCACCAGTGATTTGCGGGGGGGCGGGCAGTATTTT
CATSDLRGGGQYF
>TRBV14|TRBJ1-1|.|.
TGTGCCAGCAGCCGGATGACGGGGAACACTGAAGCTTTCTTT
CASSRMTGNTEAFF
>TRBV19|TRBJ2-5|.|.
TGTGCCAGTAGTCCCCGCCCCGGGGTGGCCCAGTACTTC
CASSPRPGVAQYF
>TRBV5-4|TRBJ2-5|TRBD2|.
TGTGCCAGCAGCTTATCACTAGCGGGAGCGGGTGAGACCCAGTACTTC
CASSLSLAGAGETQYF
>TRBV7-8|TRBJ1-6|TRBD1|.
TGTGCCACCAGAGGGGGCGATTATTCACCCCTCCACTTT
CATRGGDYSPLHF
>TRBV11-3|TRBJ1-2|TRBD1|.
TGTGCCAGCAGCTGGGACAGCCTAAACTATGGCTACACCTTC
CASSWDSLNYGYTF
>TRBV29-1|TRBJ1-5|TRBD1|.
TGCAGCGCTCGACAGGGCGGGCAGCCCCAGCATTTT
CSARQGGQPQHF
>TRBV6-2/TRBV6-3|TRBJ2-7|.|few
TGTGCCAGCAGCTCCCCCAGGGTTCTTCTGTACGAGCAGTACTTC
CASSSPRVLLYEQYF
>TRBV6-1|TRBJ2-1|TRBD2|.
TGTGCCAGCAGTGATGTAGCGGGAGGGCCTAAGTTCTTC
CASSDVAGGPKFF
>TRBV29-1|TRBJ2-1|TRBD1|.
TGCAGCGGACGACAGGGTATCGACAATGAGCAGTTCTTC
CSGRQGIDNEQFF
>TRBV29-1|TRBJ2-4|.|.
TGCAGCGTTGAGGGTCGGGGAGACATTCAGTACTTC
CSVEGRGDIQYF
>TRBV29-1|TRBJ1-3|.|.
TGCAGCGTTGTCGGTGAGGTTGGAATCACTGGAAACACCATATATTTT
CSVVGEVGITGNTIYF
>TRBV9|TRBJ2-1|TRBD2|.
TGTGCCAGCAGCCCCCTACTAGCGGGAGGCCACAATGAGCAGTTCTTC
CASSPLLAGGHNEQFF
>TRBV7-9|TRBJ1-4|TRBD1|.
TGTGCCAGCAGCCCCGGGTCAGGGGGCGGTGAAAAACTGTTTTTT
CASSPGSGGGEKLFF
>TRBV5-4|TRBJ2-1|TRBD2|.
TGTGCCAGCAGCCCCAGCAGCGGGAGGGACAATGAGCAGTTCTTC
CASSPSSGRDNEQFF
>TRBV11-3|TRBJ2-3|.|.
TGTGCCAGCAGCACCGGGACATCAGCCCACACAGATACGCAGTATTTT
CASSTGTSAHTDTQYF
>TRBV7-2|TRBJ1-1|.|.
TGTGCCAGCAGCTTCAGCACTGAAGCTTTCTTT
CASSFSTEAFF
>TRBV7-9|TRBJ2-1|.|few
TGTGCCAGCAGCCGGACGGGGAATGAGCAGTTCTTC
CASSRTGNEQFF
>TRBV19|TRBJ2-6|TRBD1|.
TGTGCCAGTAGCCCAAAGGGACAGGGGGTAGTTGGTGGGGCCAACGTCCTGACTTTC
CASSPKGQGVVGGANVLTF
>TRBV14|TRBJ2-1|.|.
TGTGCCAGCAGCCAAGGGAGCTCCTACAATGAGCAGTTCTTC
CASSQGSSYNEQFF
>TRBV14|TRBJ1-4|TRBD1|.
TGTGCCAGCAGCCAAGCCACAGGGGGCGGAGGTGAAAAACTGTTTTTT
CASSQATGGGGEKLFF
>TRBV5-1|TRBJ2-1|.|.
TGCGCCAGCAGCTTGAGACAGGGAGGCAATGAGCAGTTCTTC
CASSLRQGGNEQFF
>TRBV10-1|TRBJ1-1|TRBD1|.
TGCGCCAGCACCAGAGAAAGACAGGGGGTCCTCGGGGCTTTCTTT
CASTRERQGVLGAFF
>TRBV6-2/TRBV6-3|TRBJ2-7|TRBD2|.
TGTGCCAGCAGTTACCGACTAGCGGGAGACTACGAGCAGTACTTC
CASSYRLAGDYEQYF
>TRBV16|TRBJ2-1|TRBD2|.
TGTGCCAGCAGCCATGGCCTAGCGGGAACCAATGAGCAGTTCTTC
CASSHGLAGTNEQFF
>TRBV6-4|TRBJ1-2|.|.
TGTGCCAGCAGTGCCATGGGGGGGGGCAATGGCTACACCTTC
CASSAMGGGNGYTF
>TRBV11-2|TRBJ2-1|TRBD2|.
TGTGCCAGCAGGGGACTAGGCGTCCCTGGGCCCTACAATGAGCAGTTCTTC
CASRGLGVPGPYNEQFF
>TRBV7-2|TRBJ2-1|TRBD2|.
TGTGCCAGCACCCCGGCTGGGCTAGCGGGAGCGGCGGCGCTCTTC
CASTPAGLAGAAALF
>TRBV7-3|TRBJ2-1|.|.
TGTGCCAGCAGCCCCGGGACCTACAATGAGCAGTTCTTC
CASSPGTYNEQFF
>TRBV7-2|TRBJ2-1|TRBD2|.
TGTGCCAGCAGCTTAGGGGGTCCGGCGGGAGGGGAGCAGTTCTTC
CASSLGGPAGGEQFF
>TRBV9|TRBJ1-4|.|few
TGTGCCAGCAGCAAACGAACCCCGCGGGGACGGGGTGAAAAACTGTTTTTT
CASSKRTPRGRGEKLFF
>TRBV5-4|TRBJ2-1|TRBD2|.
TGTGCCAGCAGCCCCAAGACCGCCGGGACTAGCGGCAATGAGCAGTTCTTC
CASSPKTAGTSGNEQFF
>TRBV20-1|TRBJ1-2|.|.
TGCAGTCCAGGACTGGGAGGCTACACCTTC
CSPGLGGYTF
>TRBV7-8|TRBJ1-2|TRBD1|.
TGTGCCAGCAGCCCCCGGGAGGGGGCGCATGTCTATGGCTACACCTTC
CASSPREGAHVYGYTF
>TRBV30|TRBJ2-3|.|once
TGTGCCTTAGGGGGGGCCCGGAGCACAGATACGCAGTATTTT
CALGGARSTDTQYF
>TRBV6-2/TRBV6-3|TRBJ2-7|TRBD1|.
TGTGCCAGCAGTTACCGGACAGGGGGCGGCTCCTACGAGCAGTACTTC
CASSYRTGGGSYEQYF
>TRBV7-2|TRBJ1-5|TRBD1|.
TGTGCCAGCTCCGGGGACAGGGAGCAGCCCCAGCATTTT
CASSGDREQPQHF